A single sample gave rise to the 29 T cell receptor beta chains below, sequenced in a study of cytomegalovirus exposure and HLA in healthy donors. PCR amplification relied on 60 Vbeta primers (plus 13 Jbeta primers). Some clones are missing from TCRdb's copy, which holds only in-frame ones; the method was immunoSEQ multiplex PCR. The profile shows 150,000 or so clones, roughly four fifths of them singletons. The sequenced sample consisted of PBMCs. These receptors originate from a female donor in good health and CMV-seronegative.

This sequence joins TRBV7-2 and TRBJ1-2, with a weak D call TRBD1 (6 bases). Trimming cost V 5 bases and J 1 base, with 17 bases left between them. The CDR3 covers 16 residues. CDR1 is SGHTA, CDR2 FQGNSA, per germline. The CDR3 bases are TGTGCCAGCAGCCAAGGTTTCAGGGGAATTAACTATGGCTACACCTTC. Translated, it gives CASSQGFRGINYGYTF.

The gene calls are TRBV5-1 and TRBJ1-2; TRBD1 might be the D (5 bases). The CDR3 sequence is 15 residues long. V gave up 3 bases and J gave up 2 bases, with 14 bases separating them. Germline values: CDR1 SGHRS, CDR2 YFSETQ. The CDR3 sequence: CASSSPDRANYGYTF. The CDR3, as DNA: TGCGCCAGCAGCTCCCCCGACAGAGCCAACTATGGCTACACCTTC.

V is TRBV5-1 and J is TRBJ2-1, with 10 bases identical to TRBD2. CDR3 size: 15 residues. J gave up 6 bases and V 6 bases, and 9 bases lay outside the gene matches. Germline CDR1 reads SGHRS; CDR2 reads YFSETQ. The CDR3 DNA sequence: TGCGCCAGCAAATTCATAGCGGGAGGTTCCAATGAGCAGTTCTTC. It yields the protein CASKFIAGGSNEQFF.

The V and J genes are TRBV5-1 and TRBJ1-6; weak D call: TRBD1 (6 bases). Per germline, CDR1 SGHRS and CDR2 YFSETQ. The CDR3 runs to 13 residues. V was cut by 4 bases and J by 7 bases, with 9 bases left in between. For the CDR3, the DNA is TGCGCCAGCAGCGTGGACAGAAATTCACCCCTCCACTTT. Its translation is CASSVDRNSPLHF.

In regard to this clone: The junction differs from germline at one of its ends, possibly a read error. This rearrangement joins TRBV6-6 to TRBJ1-2, with D possibly TRBD1 on 6 matching bases. The CDR3 has 15 residues. Germline CDR1 reads MNHNY; CDR2 reads SVGAGI (reference sequence). CDR3 residues: CASSDNRVINYSYTF. CDR3 in DNA: TGTGCCAGCAGTGACAACAGGGTCATCAACTATAGCTACACCTTC.

V and J are TRBV5-1 and TRBJ1-5; 7 positions match TRBD1. The trim removed 4 bases at V and 3 bases at J, leaving 7 bases unmatched. There are 15 residues in the CDR3. The germline gives CDR1 SGHRS, CDR2 YFSETQ. The CDR3 protein is CASSPSGTDNQPQHF. DNA of the CDR3: TGCGCCAGCAGCCCCTCCGGGACAGACAATCAGCCCCAGCATTTT.

CDR3 sequence: CASSPYAGGANYGYTF. CDR3 nucleotides: TGTGCCAGTAGTCCTTACGCGGGGGGAGCTAACTATGGCTACACCTTC. The chain recombines TRBV19 with TRBJ1-2, with a weak D call TRBD1 (5 bases). V was shortened by 5 bases and J by 0 bases, with 16 bases between the two germline ends. CDR1 is LNHDA, CDR2 SQIVND, per germline (reference sequence). The CDR3 consists of 16 residues.

The chain carries TRBV19 and TRBJ1-4; maybe TRBD1 (6 bases). Germline V gene data show CDR1 as LNHDA and CDR2 as SQIVND (reference sequence). There are 16 residues in the CDR3. Trimming cost V 5 bases and J 8 bases, with 21 bases left between them. The CDR3 bases are TGTGCCAGTAGTGCCGGGACACCTGTGGTGGGGGAAAAACTGTTTTTT. This translates into CASSAGTPVVGEKLFF.

Here the CDR3 DNA reads TGTGCCAGCAGCTTAAGATCCGGGACAGGGCAAAAGGACGAGCAGTACTTC. Its protein is CASSLRSGTGQKDEQYF. V usage is TRBV7-2 and J usage is TRBJ2-7; 9 bases line up with TRBD1. CDR3 size: 17 residues. Unmatched junction bases numbered 13, after V lost 2 bases and J lost 5 bases. Germline CDR1 SGHTA, CDR2 FQGNSA.

This chain connects TRBV7-9 to TRBJ2-2, with 9 bases matching TRBD1. The CDR3 spans 16 residues. Germline-derived CDR1 and CDR2 are SEHNR and FQNEAQ (reference sequence). Trimming at V came to 5 bases and at J to 7 bases, leaving 11 bases not matched to a gene. This chain's CDR3 is CASSAPSGQGGGELFF. The CDR3 coding sequence is TGTGCCAGCAGCGCACCATCGGGACAGGGTGGCGGGGAGCTGTTTTTT.

The chain joins TRBV18 to TRBJ1-2, with a weak D call TRBD1 (5 bases). The CDR3 is 16 residues long. Germline CDR1 is KGHSH and CDR2 is LQKENI. The V end was cut by 3 bases, the J end by 0 bases, with 14 bases between. CDR3 sequence: CASSPTAGASNYGYTF. The CDR3 DNA reads as TGTGCCAGCTCACCGACAGCGGGAGCTTCTAACTATGGCTACACCTTC.

The V gene is TRBV9, the J gene TRBJ2-3, with D maybe TRBD2 (5 bases). The CDR3 has 15 amino acids. Trimming stripped 2 bases from V and 2 bases from J, with 12 bases between. Per germline, CDR1 SGDLS and CDR2 YYNGEE. Here the CDR3 DNA reads TGTGCCAGCAGCGTTACTACGACTACCACAGATACGCAGTATTTT. This codes for CASSVTTTTTDTQYF.

This clone was seen once. The chain couples TRBV15 to TRBJ2-1; TRBD2 aligns across 13 bases. The CDR3 totals 15 residues. The V gene end was trimmed by 4 bases and the J gene end by 7 bases; junction bases not matched to a gene: 4. Germline V CDR1 and CDR2: LNHNV, YYDKDF (reference sequence). The CDR3 is CATSKTSGRGNEQFF. CDR3 in DNA: TGTGCCACCAGCAAAACTAGCGGGAGGGGTAATGAGCAGTTCTTC.

This clone has only one observation. The chain employs TRBV28 and TRBJ2-7; weak D call: TRBD2 (6 bases). The germline V gene has CDR1 MDHEN and CDR2 SYDVKM. This CDR3 is built from 16 residues. Trimming shortened V by 3 bases and J by 4 bases, and 19 bases separated the two germline ends. This CDR3 is CASSFPDLAELYEQYF. The CDR3, as DNA: TGTGCCAGCAGTTTCCCGGACTTAGCGGAGTTGTACGAGCAGTACTTC.

This clone was found a few times. This chain joins TRBV4-1 and TRBJ2-7, with 13 bases lining up with TRBD2. Trimming took 4 bases from V and 1 from J; bases not matched to a gene: 4. The CDR3 contains 16 residues. Germline V lookup: CDR1 MGHRA, CDR2 YSYEKL. The CDR3 nucleotides read TGCGCCAGCAGCCTCCGGACTAGCGGGAGTTCCTACGAGCAGTACTTC. It translates to CASSLRTSGSSYEQYF.

The CDR3 DNA follows: TGTGCCAGCACGGCGGGAAGGAGCACCGGGGAGCTGTTTTTT. Amino acid sequence: CASTAGRSTGELFF. J is TRBJ2-2 and V is TRBV6-6; maybe TRBD2 (6 bases). Germline V gene sequence: CDR1 MNHNY, CDR2 SVGAGI (reference sequence). Deletions cut 7 bases from V and 4 bases from J, with 13 bases between. The CDR3 extends over 14 amino acids.

This clone was picked up a small number of times. The CDR3 bases are TGCAGTGGACGCGGGTTGACTGAAGCTTTCTTT. Protein product: CSGRGLTEAFF. The chain carries TRBV20-1 and TRBJ1-1; D remains ambiguous. The CDR3 extends over 11 amino acids. V lost 7 bases and J lost 5, with 11 bases in between. Germline V lookup: CDR1 DFQATT, CDR2 SNEGSKA (reference sequence).

The chain uses TRBV30 and TRBJ1-5; D remains ambiguous. Germline V gene sequence: CDR1 GTSNPN, CDR2 SVGIG (reference sequence). The CDR3 totals 16 residues. The V end lost 0 bases, the J end lost 0 bases, and 12 bases lay between the germline ends. DNA of the CDR3: TGTGCCTGGAGTGTCGGAGGGAAGCTTAGCAATCAGCCCCAGCATTTT. Protein sequence: CAWSVGGKLSNQPQHF.

This clone turned up a few times. This sequence joins TRBV6-5 and TRBJ1-5; TRBD1 agrees at 7 bases. CDR1 is MNHEY, CDR2 SVGAGI, per germline. The CDR3 consists of 14 residues. V dropped 5 bases and J dropped 4; count of bases not matched to a gene: 5. CDR3 sequence reads: CASSPGTENQPQHF. The CDR3 DNA follows: TGTGCCAGCAGTCCAGGGACAGAAAATCAGCCCCAGCATTTT.

This clone was recorded once. The chain combines TRBV4-3 with TRBJ2-3; D unresolved. V was cut by 0 bases and J by 6 bases, with 4 bases left in between. Germline assignment: CDR1 LGHNA and CDR2 YSLEER. The CDR3 covers 12 residues. This CDR3 reads CASSQDMDTQYF. Here the CDR3 DNA reads TGCGCCAGCAGCCAAGATATGGATACGCAGTATTTT.

This clone appeared a few times. The chain recombines TRBV4-1 with TRBJ2-1; the D is unclear. This CDR3 spans 16 amino acids. Germline values: CDR1 MGHRA, CDR2 YSYEKL. V lost 1 base to trimming and J lost 0 bases, with 10 bases between them. CDR3 in amino acids: CASSQASTSSYNEQFF. The DNA for the CDR3 is TGCGCCAGCAGCCAAGCTTCAACGAGCTCCTACAATGAGCAGTTCTTC.

The chain joins TRBV6-1 to TRBJ1-6; TRBD1 aligns across 8 bases. Trimming cost V 2 bases and J 7 bases; bases outside gene matches: 10. The CDR3 length is 17 residues. Germline CDR1 reads MNHNS; CDR2 reads SASEGT. The CDR3 reads CASSEWPGQGGNSPLHF. In DNA, the CDR3 is TGTGCCAGCAGTGAATGGCCCGGACAGGGAGGGAATTCACCCCTCCACTTT.

Concerning this clone itself: An end of the junction does not agree with germline; a read error may underlie this. CDR3 sequence reads: CASNLGRAYEQYF. Here the CDR3 DNA reads TGTGCCAGCAACTTAGGGAGGGCCTACGAGCAGTACTTC. The V and J genes are TRBV11-2 and TRBJ2-7; 7 bases match TRBD2. Per the germline V gene, CDR1 is SGHAT and CDR2 is FQNNGV. This CDR3 is built from 13 residues.

This chain connects TRBV9 to TRBJ1-4, with TRBD1 identical over 8 bases. V lost 3 bases, J lost 8 bases, and 6 bases stayed unmatched. The germline V gene has CDR1 SGDLS and CDR2 YYNGEE. The CDR3 has 14 residues. CDR3 bases: TGTGCCAGCAGCGCACAGGGGGTTGACGAAAAACTGTTTTTT. Encoded protein: CASSAQGVDEKLFF.

The chain joins TRBV7-9 to TRBJ2-7, with D unresolved. The CDR3 sequence is 12 residues long. V lost 3 bases and J 3 bases, leaving 6 bases between the germline ends. CDR1 is SEHNR and CDR2 is FQNEAQ in the germline V gene (reference sequence). The CDR3 reads CASSLSIYEQYF. The CDR3 DNA reads as TGTGCCAGCAGCTTGAGCATCTACGAGCAGTACTTC.

Only a few counts were recorded for this clone. This chain joins TRBV6-1 and TRBJ2-5, with 8 bases lining up with TRBD2. The CDR3 loop spans 13 amino acids. Germline lookup yields CDR1 MNHNS and CDR2 SASEGT. J lost 5 bases, V lost 5 bases, and 4 bases had no gene match. The CDR3 loop reads CASSRGLGETQYF. The CDR3 coding sequence is TGTGCCAGCAGTAGGGGACTAGGGGAGACCCAGTACTTC.

The chain links TRBV19 to TRBJ2-7, with TRBD1 as a possible D gene (5 bases). Germline V gene lookup returns CDR1 LNHDA and CDR2 SQIVND (reference sequence). The length of the CDR3 is 13 residues. The V end lost 8 bases, the J end lost 3 bases, and 14 bases lay between the germline ends. The CDR3 DNA reads TGTGCCAGTCAACTCCAGCAGGGCTACGAGCAGTACTTC. It specifies CASQLQQGYEQYF.

Only a few counts were recorded for this clone. The chain uses TRBV7-2 and TRBJ2-2; D is perhaps TRBD2 (7 bases). The length of the CDR3 is 15 residues. V gave up 5 bases and J gave up 4 bases, with 14 bases separating them. In germline, CDR1 is SGHTA, CDR2 FQGNSA. As DNA, the CDR3 is TGTGCCAGCAGCCCAAGGGGGGGCGTCACCGGGGAGCTGTTTTTT. The encoded protein is CASSPRGGVTGELFF. The complete variable domain, with remaining parts taken from reference TRBV7-2 and TRBJ2-2, reads GAGVSQSPSNKVTEKGKDVELRCDPISGHTALYWYRQSLGQGLEFLIYFQGNSAPDKSGLPSDRFSAERTGGSVSTLTIQRTQQEDSAVYLCASSPRGGVTGELFFGEGSRLTVL.

The chain couples TRBV5-1 to TRBJ2-1, with D unresolved. CDR3 size: 12 residues. CDR1 SGHRS and CDR2 YFSETQ come from the germline V gene. The V end lost 3 bases, the J end lost 8 bases, and 9 bases lay between the germline ends. The CDR3 loop is CASSSRDYEQFF. Written as DNA, the CDR3 is TGCGCCAGCAGCTCGCGAGACTATGAGCAGTTCTTC. The whole variable domain, filled in from reference TRBV5-1 and TRBJ2-1, reads KAGVTQTPRYLIKTRGQQVTLSCSPISGHRSVSWYQQTPGQGLQFLFEYFSETQRNKGNFPGRFSGRQFSNSRSEMNVSTLELGDSALYLCASSSRDYEQFFGPGTRLTVL.